This TCR beta chain was found in a study of blood T cell repertoires in COVID-19. Study overall: Samples representing acute and convalescent COVID-19 were sourced from the United States, Italy and Spain.

Germline loops: CDR1 SQVTM, CDR2 ANQGSEA. V lost 3 bases to trimming and J lost 3 bases, with 8 bases between them. This CDR3 contains 12 residues. Clones were sequenced by immunoSEQ multiplex PCR, and TCRdb holds only the in-frame ones, with some missing. The data show approximately 130,000 clones, about nine tenths seen once. This clone is a singleton in its sample. Sequencing was done on a sample of peripheral blood. This TCR was recovered from a man aged 50 to 59 with active COVID-19. The J gene is TRBJ1-2, the V gene TRBV29-1; D possibly corresponds to TRBD1 (6 bases). The CDR3 here is CSVDRQDYGYTF. The DNA of the CDR3 is TGCAGCGTTGATCGACAGGACTATGGCTACACCTTC. Full variable domain (missing parts from reference TRBV29-1 and TRBJ1-2): SAVISQKPSRDICQRGTSLTIQCQVDSQVTMMFWYRQQPGQSLTLIATANQGSEATYESGFVIDKFPISRPNLTFSTLTVSNMSPEDSSIYLCSVDRQDYGYTFGSGTRLTVV.